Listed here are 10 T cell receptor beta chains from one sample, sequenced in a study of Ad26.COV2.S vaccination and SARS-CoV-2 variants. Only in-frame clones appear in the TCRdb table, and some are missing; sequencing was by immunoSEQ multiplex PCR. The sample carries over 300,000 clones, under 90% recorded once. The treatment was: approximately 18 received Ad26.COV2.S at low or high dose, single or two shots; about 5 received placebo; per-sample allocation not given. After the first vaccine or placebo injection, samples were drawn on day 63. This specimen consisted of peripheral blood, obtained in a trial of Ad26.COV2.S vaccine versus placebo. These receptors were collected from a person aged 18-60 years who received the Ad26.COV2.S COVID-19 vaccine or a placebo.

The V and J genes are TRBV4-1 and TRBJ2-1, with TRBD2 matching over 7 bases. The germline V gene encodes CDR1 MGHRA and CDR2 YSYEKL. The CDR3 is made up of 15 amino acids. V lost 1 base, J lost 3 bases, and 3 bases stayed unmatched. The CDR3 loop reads CASSQVQRDYNEQFF. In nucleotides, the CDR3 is TGCGCCAGCAGCCAAGTCCAGCGGGACTACAATGAGCAGTTCTTC.

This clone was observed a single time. CDR3 bases: TGTGCCAGCAGTAACAGGGCTCAGCACACTGAAGCTTTCTTT. Translated, it gives CASSNRAQHTEAFF. The chain carries TRBV6-5 and TRBJ1-1; a possible D gene is TRBD1 (6 bases). The ends were cut back, 5 bases at V and 3 bases at J, with 13 bases in the middle. Germline V gene lookup returns CDR1 MNHEY and CDR2 SVGAGI. The CDR3 contains 14 residues.

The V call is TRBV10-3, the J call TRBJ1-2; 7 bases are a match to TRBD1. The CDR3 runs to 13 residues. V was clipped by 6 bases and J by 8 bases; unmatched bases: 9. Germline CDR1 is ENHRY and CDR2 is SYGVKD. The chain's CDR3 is CAIRSTGDQGYTF. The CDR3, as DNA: TGTGCCATCAGATCTACAGGGGATCAGGGCTACACCTTC.

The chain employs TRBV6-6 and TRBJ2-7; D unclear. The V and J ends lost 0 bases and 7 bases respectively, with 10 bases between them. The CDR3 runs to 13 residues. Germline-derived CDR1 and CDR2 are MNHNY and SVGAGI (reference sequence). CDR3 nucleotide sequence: TGTGCCAGCAGTTACTCAACAGCCGGGGAGCAGTACTTC. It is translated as CASSYSTAGEQYF.

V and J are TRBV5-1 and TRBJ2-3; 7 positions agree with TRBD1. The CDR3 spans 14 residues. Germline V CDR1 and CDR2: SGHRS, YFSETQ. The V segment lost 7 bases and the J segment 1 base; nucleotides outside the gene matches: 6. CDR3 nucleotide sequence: TGCGCCAGCCGAGTCGGGACAGGCACAGATACGCAGTATTTT. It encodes CASRVGTGTDTQYF.

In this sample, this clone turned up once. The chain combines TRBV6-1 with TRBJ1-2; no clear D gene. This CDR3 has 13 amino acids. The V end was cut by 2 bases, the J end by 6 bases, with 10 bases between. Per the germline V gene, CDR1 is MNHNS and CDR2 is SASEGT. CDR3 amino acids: CASSERAGDGYTF. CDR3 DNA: TGTGCCAGCAGTGAACGCGCCGGGGATGGCTACACCTTC.

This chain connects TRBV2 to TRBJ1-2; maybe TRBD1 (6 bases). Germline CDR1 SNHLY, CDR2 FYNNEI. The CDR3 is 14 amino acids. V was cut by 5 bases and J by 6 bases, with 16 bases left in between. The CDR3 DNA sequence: TGTGCCAGCAGTTTAACATCAGGGGATCATGGCTACACCTTC. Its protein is CASSLTSGDHGYTF.

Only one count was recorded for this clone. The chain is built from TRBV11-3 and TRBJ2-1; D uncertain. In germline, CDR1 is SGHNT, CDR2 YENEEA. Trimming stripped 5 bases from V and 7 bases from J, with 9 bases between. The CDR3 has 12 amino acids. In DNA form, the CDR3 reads TGTGCCAGCAGCCAGGTGCGTAATGAGCAGTTCTTC. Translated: CASSQVRNEQFF.

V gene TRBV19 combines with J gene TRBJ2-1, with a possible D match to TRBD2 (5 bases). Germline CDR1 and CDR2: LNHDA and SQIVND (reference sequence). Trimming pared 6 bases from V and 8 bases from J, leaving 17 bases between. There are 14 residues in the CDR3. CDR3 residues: CASSTYSEAHEQFF. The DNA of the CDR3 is TGTGCCAGTAGCACCTACTCGGAGGCGCATGAGCAGTTCTTC.

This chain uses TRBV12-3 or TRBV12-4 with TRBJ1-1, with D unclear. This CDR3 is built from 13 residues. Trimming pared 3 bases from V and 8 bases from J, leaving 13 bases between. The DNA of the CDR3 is TGTGCCAGCAGTTTTCCCCGCGCGACGGAAGCTTTCTTT. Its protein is CASSFPRATEAFF.